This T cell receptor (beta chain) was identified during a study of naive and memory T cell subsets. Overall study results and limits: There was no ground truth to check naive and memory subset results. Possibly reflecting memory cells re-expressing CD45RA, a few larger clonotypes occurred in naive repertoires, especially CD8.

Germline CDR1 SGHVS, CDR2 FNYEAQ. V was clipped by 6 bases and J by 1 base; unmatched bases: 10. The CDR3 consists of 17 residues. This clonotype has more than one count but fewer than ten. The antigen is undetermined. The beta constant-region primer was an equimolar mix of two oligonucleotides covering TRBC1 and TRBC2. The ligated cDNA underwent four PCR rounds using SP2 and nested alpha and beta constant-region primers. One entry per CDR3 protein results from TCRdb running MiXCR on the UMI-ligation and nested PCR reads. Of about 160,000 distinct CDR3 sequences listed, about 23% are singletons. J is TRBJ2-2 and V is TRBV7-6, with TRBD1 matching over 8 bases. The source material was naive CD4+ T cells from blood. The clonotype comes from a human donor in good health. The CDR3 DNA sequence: TGTGCCAGCAGTTTTCCTCCGGGACAGGAGAACACCGGGGAGCTGTTTTTT. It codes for CASSFPPGQENTGELFF.